These 26 T cell receptor beta chains were sequenced from one sample in a study of human T cells and chemical hapten exposure. Total RNA was isolated from unfractionated whole blood. Each CDR3 protein is one row after TCRdb ran MiXCR on the 5' RACE reads. Among approximately 140,000 distinct CDR3 sequences listed, 3.5% to 5% were seen once. The receptors come from a female donor in good health.

This clonotype was observed at least ten times. The chain has TRBV25-1 and TRBJ1-4, with D possibly being TRBD1 (5 bases). Germline V gives CDR1 MGHDK, CDR2 SYGVNS. Trimming pared 6 bases from V and 6 bases from J, leaving 14 bases between. There are 14 residues in the CDR3. CDR3 DNA sequence: TGTGCCAGCAGGGAGGCAGGGAGGGATGAAAAACTGTTTTTT. Its translation: CASREAGRDEKLFF. The full variable domain, with the rest looked up from reference TRBV25-1 and TRBJ1-4, is EADIYQTPRYLVIGTGKKITLECSQTMGHDKMYWYQQDPGMELHLIHYSYGVNSTEKGDLSSESTVSRIRTEHFPLTLESARPSHTSQYLCASREAGRDEKLFFGSGTQLSVL.

The chain couples TRBV7-8 to TRBJ2-3; 7 nucleotides align to TRBD1. V was pared by 5 bases and J by 4 bases, with 9 bases of the junction left unmatched. CDR3 length: 15 residues. Germline CDR1 is SGHVS and CDR2 is FQNEAQ. The CDR3 bases are TGTGCCAGCAGCCCACAGGGGCTAGCTGCAGATACGCAGTATTTT. Amino acids: CASSPQGLAADTQYF.

This clonotype was counted between two and nine times. This chain joins TRBV7-2 and TRBJ1-1, with D perhaps matching TRBD1 (5 bases). CDR1 is SGHTA and CDR2 is FQGNSA in the germline V gene. The CDR3 totals 13 residues. Trimming left V 8 bases short and J 8 bases short, with 18 bases between. CDR3 DNA: TGTGCCAGCGGTATTGTAAGGGGCCCCGAAGCTTTCTTT. As protein: CASGIVRGPEAFF.

This clonotype was seen just once. Being one base from a much bigger clone, this may be a read error. The CDR3 ends on some other residue instead of the conserved phenylalanine or tryptophan, so this is likely a read error. The rearrangement links TRBV6-4 to TRBJ2-1; a possible D gene is TRBD2 (7 bases). There are 17 residues in the CDR3. The germline V gene has CDR1 MRHNA and CDR2 SNTAGT. In nucleotides, the CDR3 is TGTGCCAGCAGTGACTCGATAGGGGGGGGATCCTTCAATGAGCAGTTCCTC. This gives the protein CASSDSIGGGSFNEQFL.

Ten or more counts support this clonotype. J is TRBJ1-5 and V is TRBV18; 7 bases map to TRBD1. CDR3 size: 16 residues. Germline V gene sequence: CDR1 KGHSH, CDR2 LQKENI. Unmatched junction bases numbered 5, after V lost 3 bases and J lost 0 bases. For the CDR3, the DNA is TGTGCCAGCTCACCGCCGGGACAGTATAGCAATCAGCCCCAGCATTTT. Translation: CASSPPGQYSNQPQHF.

This clonotype was seen at least ten times. The rearrangement uses TRBV2 and TRBJ2-3; 9 positions agree with TRBD1. Per the germline V gene, CDR1 is SNHLY and CDR2 is FYNNEI. This CDR3 has 12 amino acids. J was trimmed by 8 bases and V by 8 bases; bases with no gene match: 5. CDR3 sequence: CASRTTGGTQYF. In DNA, the CDR3 is TGTGCCAGCCGTACGACAGGGGGTACGCAGTATTTT.

This clonotype was seen many times. The chain uses TRBV19 and TRBJ2-1; 9 bases are shared with TRBD1. The CDR3 spans 19 residues. The germline V gene encodes CDR1 LNHDA and CDR2 SQIVND (reference sequence). V lost 5 bases, J lost 3 bases, and 17 bases stayed unmatched. The CDR3 sequence: CASSPSGQGFGAYYNEQFF. The DNA for the CDR3 is TGTGCCAGTAGTCCCTCGGGACAGGGTTTTGGCGCCTACTACAATGAGCAGTTCTTC.

This clonotype was found many times. The chain combines TRBV29-1 with TRBJ2-3; 9 bases map to TRBD1. The germline V gene has CDR1 SQVTM and CDR2 ANQGSEA. With 6 bases clipped from V and 2 bases from J, the junction kept 3 bases outside the gene matches. The CDR3 runs 13 residues. CDR3 loop: CSVDRGHTDTQYF. The CDR3 nucleotides read TGCAGCGTGGACAGGGGCCACACAGATACGCAGTATTTT.

This clonotype appeared many times. The genes are TRBV28 and TRBJ2-2; D possibly corresponds to TRBD1 (6 bases). CDR1 and CDR2 (germline): MDHEN, SYDVKM. Trimming removed 6 bases from V and 3 bases from J, with 8 bases in between. The CDR3 totals 13 residues. The CDR3 loop is CASSRQDTGELFF. For the CDR3, the DNA is TGTGCCAGCAGCAGACAGGACACCGGGGAGCTGTTTTTT.

This clonotype was counted at least ten times. This rearrangement joins TRBV7-3 to TRBJ2-1; the match to TRBD2 covers 12 bases. In germline, CDR1 is SGHTA, CDR2 FQGTGA. The CDR3 contains 17 residues. Trimming cost V 2 bases and J 5 bases; bases outside gene matches: 7. The chain's CDR3 is CASSLYALAGGNNEQFF. CDR3 bases: TGTGCCAGCAGCTTATACGCCCTAGCGGGGGGGAACAATGAGCAGTTCTTC.

This chain connects TRBV5-5 to TRBJ1-2; 8 bases line up with TRBD1. From germline, CDR1 is SGHKS and CDR2 YYEKEE (reference sequence). Trimming at V came to 0 bases and at J to 3 bases, leaving 13 bases not matched to a gene. This CDR3 has 18 amino acids. CDR3 nucleotides: TGTGCCAGCAGCTTGGCATCGGTACAGGGGGTACGACACTATGGCTACACCTTC. This translates into CASSLASVQGVRHYGYTF.

Many counts were recorded for this clonotype. The gene calls are TRBV18 and TRBJ2-6, with TRBD1 identical over 10 bases. Trimming cost V 5 bases and J 4 bases; bases outside gene matches: 11. The CDR3 has 18 amino acids. Germline CDR1 and CDR2: KGHSH and LQKENI. CDR3 loop: CASSYKPGQGTGANVLTF. The CDR3 DNA is TGTGCCAGCTCATACAAACCGGGACAGGGGACCGGGGCCAACGTCCTGACTTTC.

CDR3 residues: CASSLARGQLTDTQYF. CDR3 nucleotide sequence: TGTGCCAGCAGCTTAGCGCGGGGCCAGCTCACAGATACGCAGTATTTT. J is TRBJ2-3 and V is TRBV7-6; TRBD2 is a possible D gene (6 bases). The V end was cut by 0 bases, the J end by 2 bases, with 12 bases between. Germline CDR1 reads SGHVS; CDR2 reads FNYEAQ. This CDR3 comprises 16 residues.

This clonotype was recorded many times. This chain uses TRBV10-3 with TRBJ1-5; 8 bases are a match to TRBD1. This CDR3 spans 16 amino acids. Losses at the gene ends were 4 bases for V and 5 bases for J; bases not matched to a gene: 10. Germline values: CDR1 ENHRY, CDR2 SYGVKD. In DNA, the CDR3 is TGTGCCATCAGTGGCGGACAGGGTTCGAGTGATCAGCCCCAGCATTTT. Translation gives CAISGGQGSSDQPQHF.

This clonotype was counted a few times. The CDR3 here is CASSPRTGSGEQFF. The CDR3 DNA follows: TGTGCCAGCAGCCCCAGGACAGGGTCGGGGGAGCAGTTCTTC. The rearrangement uses TRBV7-2 and TRBJ2-1, with 8 bases aligning to TRBD1. This CDR3 has 14 residues. Germline lookup yields CDR1 SGHTA and CDR2 FQGNSA. Losses at the gene ends were 5 bases for V and 10 bases for J; bases not matched to a gene: 10. The entire variable domain, with the rest obtained from reference TRBV7-2 and TRBJ2-1, is as follows: GAGVSQSPSNKVTEKGKDVELRCDPISGHTALYWYRQSLGQGLEFLIYFQGNSAPDKSGLPSDRFSAERTGGSVSTLTIQRTQQEDSAVYLCASSPRTGSGEQFFGPGTRLTVL.

This clonotype has at least ten counts. The chain carries TRBV18 and TRBJ1-3, with D maybe TRBD1 (6 bases). The CDR3 length is 16 residues. Germline values: CDR1 KGHSH, CDR2 LQKENI. Trimming pared 3 bases from V and 0 bases from J, leaving 12 bases between. CDR3 protein: CASSPRQASSGNTIYF. The CDR3 DNA follows: TGTGCCAGCTCACCTAGACAGGCCTCCTCTGGAAACACCATATATTTT.

This clonotype was detected ten times or more. The chain combines TRBV6-2 or TRBV6-3 with TRBJ2-1; 12 nucleotides align to TRBD2. With V trimmed by 6 bases and J by 0 bases, 0 bases remained unmatched. Germline CDR1 is MNHEY and CDR2 is SVGEGT. The CDR3 has 15 amino acids. As DNA, the CDR3 is TGTGCCAGCAGACTAGCGGGGGGCTCCTACAATGAGCAGTTCTTC. Residues: CASRLAGGSYNEQFF.

This clonotype was seen at least ten times. The CDR3: CASRDRDRGTSEQYF. DNA of the CDR3: TGTGCCAGCAGAGACCGGGACAGGGGGACCTCCGAGCAGTACTTC. The rearrangement uses TRBV5-6 and TRBJ2-7; 11 nucleotides match TRBD1. V lost 5 bases to trimming and J lost 6 bases; unmatched junction nucleotides: 10. The CDR3 totals 15 residues. CDR1 and CDR2 (germline): SGHDT, YYEEEE.

This clonotype was seen ten or more times. The chain carries TRBV6-5 and TRBJ1-4; D not resolved. V shed 0 bases and J shed 2 bases, with 7 bases lying between them. The CDR3 extends over 15 amino acids. Looked up from germline, CDR1 is MNHEY and CDR2 is SVGAGI. The CDR3 DNA follows: TGTGCCAGCAGTTACTCGCGGAGGACTAATGAAAAACTGTTTTTT. Translation gives CASSYSRRTNEKLFF.

This clonotype was seen more than once but under ten times. The V gene is TRBV4-1, the J gene TRBJ1-2; D not resolved. Germline loops: CDR1 MGHRA, CDR2 YSYEKL. This CDR3 region has 13 residues. Deletions cut 4 bases from V and 7 bases from J, with 13 bases between. DNA for the CDR3: TGCGCCAGCAGCCCCCCTGGGAGTGGTGGCTACACCTTC. Translated: CASSPPGSGGYTF.

Ten or more counts support this clonotype. The chain employs TRBV18 and TRBJ1-5; tentative D call: TRBD1 (5 bases). V was trimmed by 6 bases and J by 5 bases, leaving 11 bases between them. The CDR3 is 13 amino acids. Germline lookup yields CDR1 KGHSH and CDR2 LQKENI. CDR3 DNA: TGTGCCAGCTCTCCCAAACAGGATCAGCCCCAGCATTTT. Protein sequence: CASSPKQDQPQHF. Complete variable domain (other parts from reference TRBV18 and TRBJ1-5): NAGVMQNPRHLVRRRGQEARLRCSPMKGHSHVYWYRQLPEEGLKFMVYLQKENIIDESGMPKERFSAEFPKEGPSILRIQQVVRGDSAAYFCASSPKQDQPQHFGDGTRLSIL.

This clonotype was counted ten times or more. V is TRBV4-3 and J is TRBJ1-4, with TRBD1 identical over 9 bases. Per the germline V gene, CDR1 is LGHNA and CDR2 is YSLEER. V trimming: 3 bases; J trimming: 8 bases; junction bases outside the gene matches: 10. The CDR3 has 16 residues. CDR3 in DNA: TGCGCCAGCAGCCAGGAGCCGGGACAGGGTCAAGAAAAACTGTTTTTT. This sequence encodes CASSQEPGQGQEKLFF.

This clonotype was recorded at least ten times. This sequence joins TRBV28 and TRBJ1-5, with D uncertain. CDR3 length: 18 amino acids. Looked up from germline, CDR1 is MDHEN and CDR2 is SYDVKM. Between the trimmed V and J ends, which lost 5 bases and 0 bases, there was a span of 20 bases. The CDR3, as DNA: TGTGCCAGCAGTCCCCGGGGAAGGGATGGCTATAGCAATCAGCCCCAGCATTTT. It specifies CASSPRGRDGYSNQPQHF.

This clonotype has at least ten counts. The V call is TRBV5-1, the J call TRBJ2-1; 12 nucleotides align to TRBD2. The V gene end was trimmed by 7 bases and the J gene end by 9 bases; junction bases not matched to a gene: 11. The CDR3 length is 15 residues. Germline-derived CDR1 and CDR2 are SGHRS and YFSETQ. The CDR3: CASSSSGGAGGEQFF. The CDR3 nucleotides read TGCGCCAGCTCCTCTAGCGGGGGGGCCGGAGGTGAGCAGTTCTTC.

The genes are TRBV5-6 and TRBJ1-6; 7 nucleotides line up with TRBD1. Looked up from germline, CDR1 is SGHDT and CDR2 is YYEEEE. V dropped 3 bases and J dropped 10; count of bases not matched to a gene: 16. The CDR3 is 17 residues long. CDR3 region: CASSSVGGRGGWSPLHF. The CDR3 nucleotides are TGTGCCAGCAGCTCTGTGGGTGGCAGGGGGGGATGGTCACCCCTCCACTTT.

This clonotype appeared many times. The chain uses TRBV25-1 and TRBJ1-5; 8 bases are a match to TRBD1. The germline V gene encodes CDR1 MGHDK and CDR2 SYGVNS. Trimming at V came to 5 bases and at J to 3 bases, leaving 18 bases not matched to a gene. The CDR3 sequence is 19 residues long. The CDR3 DNA is TGTGCCAGCAGTCCCCCGAGGTATCTAGGACAGGGTTACAATCAGCCCCAGCATTTT. This codes for CASSPPRYLGQGYNQPQHF.